Listed below are T cell receptor beta chains from one sample, sequenced in a study of beta chain features in type 1 diabetes. Profiled with immunoSEQ multiplex PCR; TCRdb holds only in-frame clones, not every one. The table has under 550,000 clones, approximately 10% seen once. The sample was naive CD4+ T cells from blood. The receptors come from a woman between 18 and 29 years old in good health. Each CDR3 is given with its conserved first and last residue. The D gene is left open where the match is weak. The size entry is marked missing in some rows and otherwise reads once, few, many or a size class.

v_gene: TRBV7-6; d_gene: TRBD1; abundance: -; j_gene: TRBJ2-3; CDR3aa: CASSLAGQGRADTQYF; CDR3nt: TGTGCCAGCAGCTTAGCCGGACAGGGGCGGGCAGATACGCAGTATTTT
v_gene: TRBV2; d_gene: -; abundance: -; j_gene: TRBJ2-2; CDR3aa: CASSYRGGNTGELFF; CDR3nt: TGTGCCAGCAGTTACAGGGGAGGAAACACCGGGGAGCTGTTTTTT
v_gene: TRBV25-1; d_gene: -; abundance: -; j_gene: TRBJ2-6; CDR3aa: CASLPSGANVLTF; CDR3nt: TGTGCCAGCCTTCCTTCTGGGGCCAACGTCCTGACTTTC
v_gene: TRBV7-2; d_gene: -; abundance: few; j_gene: TRBJ1-1; CDR3aa: CASSLVLIRTEAFF; CDR3nt: TGTGCCAGCAGCTTAGTACTGATAAGAACTGAAGCTTTCTTT
v_gene: TRBV25-1; d_gene: TRBD2; abundance: -; j_gene: TRBJ2-1; CDR3aa: CASSLTSGSWNEQFF; CDR3nt: TGTGCCAGCAGTTTAACTAGCGGGAGTTGGAATGAGCAGTTCTTC
v_gene: TRBV11-2; d_gene: -; abundance: -; j_gene: TRBJ2-3; CDR3aa: CASSPTGFSTDTQYF; CDR3nt: TGTGCCAGCAGCCCAACAGGGTTTTCCACAGATACGCAGTATTTT
v_gene: TRBV4-3; d_gene: TRBD1; abundance: few; j_gene: TRBJ2-7; CDR3aa: CASSTNLGTAYEQYF; CDR3nt: TGCGCCAGCAGCACTAACCTAGGGACAGCTTACGAGCAGTACTTC
v_gene: TRBV11-2; d_gene: -; abundance: -; j_gene: TRBJ2-3; CDR3aa: CASSLGRQAVGDTQYF; CDR3nt: TGTGCCAGCAGCTTAGGACGACAGGCCGTCGGGGATACGCAGTATTTT
v_gene: TRBV5-1; d_gene: -; abundance: few; j_gene: TRBJ1-6; CDR3aa: CASPRPSPLHF; CDR3nt: TGCGCCAGCCCCCGGCCGTCACCCCTCCACTTT
v_gene: TRBV5-1; d_gene: TRBD1; abundance: -; j_gene: TRBJ2-1; CDR3aa: CASSEGQGYNEQFF; CDR3nt: TGCGCCAGCAGCGAGGGACAGGGCTACAATGAGCAGTTCTTC
v_gene: TRBV12-5; d_gene: TRBD1; abundance: -; j_gene: TRBJ2-7; CDR3aa: CASGTKTGSYEQYF; CDR3nt: TGTGCTAGTGGTACCAAGACAGGGAGCTACGAGCAGTACTTC
v_gene: TRBV5-4; d_gene: -; abundance: -; j_gene: TRBJ1-1; CDR3aa: CASSLDESGNMNTEAFF; CDR3nt: TGTGCCAGCAGCTTGGATGAATCAGGGAACATGAACACTGAAGCTTTCTTT
v_gene: TRBV5-1; d_gene: -; abundance: few; j_gene: TRBJ2-5; CDR3aa: CASKLQGEETQYF; CDR3nt: TGCGCCAGCAAATTGCAAGGAGAGGAGACCCAGTACTTC
v_gene: TRBV4-1; d_gene: -; abundance: -; j_gene: TRBJ1-6; CDR3aa: CASREGGISYNSPLHF; CDR3nt: TGCGCCAGCAGGGAGGGCGGAATATCCTATAATTCACCCCTCCACTTT
v_gene: TRBV11-2; d_gene: -; abundance: once; j_gene: TRBJ2-3; CDR3aa: CASSLVYSTDTQYF; CDR3nt: TGTGCCAGCAGCTTAGTTTATAGCACAGATACGCAGTATTTT
v_gene: TRBV4-3; d_gene: -; abundance: -; j_gene: TRBJ1-1; CDR3aa: CASSQTGVGTEAFF; CDR3nt: TGCGCCAGCAGCCAGACCGGGGTCGGCACTGAAGCTTTCTTT
v_gene: TRBV30; d_gene: -; abundance: -; j_gene: TRBJ2-7; CDR3aa: CARGSPGASYEQYF; CDR3nt: TGTGCCCGCGGATCCCCAGGGGCCTCCTACGAGCAGTACTTC
v_gene: TRBV7-9; d_gene: TRBD2; abundance: -; j_gene: TRBJ2-3; CDR3aa: CASSPRRLAATDTQYF; CDR3nt: TGTGCCAGCAGCCCCCGTCGGCTAGCGGCCACAGATACGCAGTATTTT
v_gene: TRBV14; d_gene: -; abundance: -; j_gene: TRBJ2-2; CDR3aa: CASSRFRGTGELFF; CDR3nt: TGTGCCAGCAGCCGTTTCAGGGGCACCGGGGAGCTGTTTTTT
v_gene: TRBV18; d_gene: TRBD1; abundance: -; j_gene: TRBJ1-6; CDR3aa: CASSRDRLNSPLHF; CDR3nt: TGTGCCAGCTCACGGGACAGGTTGAATTCACCCCTCCACTTT
v_gene: TRBV29-1; d_gene: -; abundance: few; j_gene: TRBJ1-5; CDR3aa: CSVGSWDQPQHF; CDR3nt: TGCAGCGTTGGTTCGTGGGATCAGCCCCAGCATTTT
v_gene: TRBV18; d_gene: -; abundance: few; j_gene: TRBJ1-1; CDR3aa: CASSPSANTEAFF; CDR3nt: TGTGCCAGCTCACCTTCGGCGAACACTGAAGCTTTCTTT
v_gene: TRBV5-1; d_gene: -; abundance: -; j_gene: TRBJ2-3; CDR3aa: CASSFTTSTDTQYF; CDR3nt: TGCGCCAGCAGCTTTACCACAAGCACAGATACGCAGTATTTT
v_gene: TRBV25-1; d_gene: -; abundance: few; j_gene: TRBJ2-3; CDR3aa: CASSGAGSDTQYF; CDR3nt: TGTGCCAGCAGTGGAGCAGGGTCAGATACGCAGTATTTT
v_gene: TRBV5-1; d_gene: TRBD2; abundance: few; j_gene: TRBJ2-7; CDR3aa: CASGSEAGLSYEQYF; CDR3nt: TGCGCCAGCGGATCAGAAGCGGGACTCTCCTACGAGCAGTACTTC
v_gene: TRBV7-2; d_gene: -; abundance: few; j_gene: TRBJ2-4; CDR3aa: CASRGVDKNIQYF; CDR3nt: TGTGCCAGCAGAGGGGTAGACAAAAACATTCAGTACTTC
v_gene: TRBV7-2; d_gene: TRBD2; abundance: -; j_gene: TRBJ2-3; CDR3aa: CASSLEPSGSTDTQYF; CDR3nt: TGTGCCAGCAGCTTAGAGCCTAGCGGTAGCACAGATACGCAGTATTTT
v_gene: TRBV7-9; d_gene: TRBD1; abundance: -; j_gene: TRBJ2-1; CDR3aa: CASTGDRATYNEQFF; CDR3nt: TGTGCCAGCACCGGGGACAGGGCGACCTACAATGAGCAGTTCTTC
v_gene: TRBV9; d_gene: -; abundance: -; j_gene: TRBJ1-6; CDR3aa: CASSVGGSYNSPLHF; CDR3nt: TGTGCCAGCAGCGTAGGGGGGTCCTATAATTCACCCCTCCACTTT
v_gene: TRBV9; d_gene: -; abundance: few; j_gene: TRBJ2-5; CDR3aa: CASSVRGQETQYF; CDR3nt: TGTGCCAGCAGCGTACGGGGTCAAGAGACCCAGTACTTC
v_gene: TRBV19; d_gene: -; abundance: -; j_gene: TRBJ1-2; CDR3aa: CASSIPGGRGNYGYTF; CDR3nt: TGTGCCAGTAGTATCCCCGGGGGGAGAGGTAACTATGGCTACACCTTC
v_gene: TRBV30; d_gene: -; abundance: few; j_gene: TRBJ2-1; CDR3aa: CAWIGRGQVRGYNEQFF; CDR3nt: TGTGCCTGGATCGGCAGGGGACAAGTTAGAGGCTACAATGAGCAGTTCTTC
v_gene: TRBV14; d_gene: -; abundance: -; j_gene: TRBJ2-7; CDR3aa: CASSHVVPSEQYF; CDR3nt: TGTGCCAGCAGCCATGTAGTCCCGAGTGAGCAGTACTTC
v_gene: TRBV4-3; d_gene: -; abundance: -; j_gene: TRBJ2-7; CDR3aa: CASSQVVPRLGVRYEQYF; CDR3nt: TGCGCCAGCAGCCAAGTCGTCCCTAGGCTGGGGGTAAGGTACGAGCAGTACTTC
v_gene: TRBV9; d_gene: TRBD2; abundance: -; j_gene: TRBJ2-5; CDR3aa: CASSVGLLAGGQETQYF; CDR3nt: TGTGCCAGCAGCGTAGGTTTGCTAGCGGGAGGGCAAGAGACCCAGTACTTC
v_gene: TRBV20-1; d_gene: -; abundance: few; j_gene: TRBJ1-1; CDR3aa: CSARQAAFF; CDR3nt: TGCAGTGCCAGACAGGCAGCTTTCTTT
v_gene: TRBV9; d_gene: -; abundance: -; j_gene: TRBJ1-1; CDR3aa: CASSVALMNTEAFF; CDR3nt: TGTGCCAGCAGCGTAGCTTTAATGAACACTGAAGCTTTCTTT
v_gene: TRBV7-2; d_gene: -; abundance: -; j_gene: TRBJ2-1; CDR3aa: CASSLRAANEQFF; CDR3nt: TGTGCCAGCAGCTTACGTGCAGCGAATGAGCAGTTCTTC
v_gene: TRBV25-1; d_gene: -; abundance: -; j_gene: TRBJ2-4; CDR3aa: CASSEPVGRPKNIQYF; CDR3nt: TGTGCCAGCAGTGAACCTGTGGGAAGGCCCAAAAACATTCAGTACTTC
v_gene: TRBV6-6; d_gene: -; abundance: few; j_gene: TRBJ1-6; CDR3aa: CASSSDLGNSPLHF; CDR3nt: TGTGCCAGCAGTTCGGACTTGGGTAATTCACCCCTCCACTTT
v_gene: TRBV7-3; d_gene: TRBD1; abundance: -; j_gene: TRBJ2-1; CDR3aa: CASSPAGTGDNEQFF; CDR3nt: TGTGCCAGCAGCCCCGCCGGGACAGGGGACAATGAGCAGTTCTTC
v_gene: TRBV21-1; d_gene: -; abundance: -; j_gene: TRBJ2-3; CDR3aa: CASIKHRKRHTDTQYF; CDR3nt: TGTGCCAGCATCAAACATCGAAAGCGGCACACAGATACGCAGTATTTT
v_gene: TRBV10-3; d_gene: -; abundance: few; j_gene: TRBJ2-7; CDR3aa: CATRDITSHEQYF; CDR3nt: TGTGCCACCCGGGACATCACTTCCCACGAGCAGTACTTC
v_gene: TRBV18; d_gene: TRBD2; abundance: -; j_gene: TRBJ2-1; CDR3aa: CASSLQTSGANSYNEQFF; CDR3nt: TGTGCCAGCTCACTCCAGACTAGCGGAGCGAACTCCTACAATGAGCAGTTCTTC
v_gene: TRBV30; d_gene: TRBD1; abundance: -; j_gene: TRBJ1-2; CDR3aa: CAWTSLGTGIGGYTF; CDR3nt: TGTGCCTGGACCTCTTTAGGGACAGGGATAGGGGGCTACACCTTC
v_gene: TRBV2; d_gene: -; abundance: -; j_gene: TRBJ2-7; CDR3aa: CASSTDSNHYEQYF; CDR3nt: TGTGCCAGCAGTACGGACAGCAATCACTACGAGCAGTACTTC
v_gene: TRBV12-5; d_gene: TRBD1; abundance: -; j_gene: TRBJ2-3; CDR3aa: CASGPDRGPQYF; CDR3nt: TGTGCTAGTGGCCCTGACAGGGGTCCGCAGTATTTT
v_gene: TRBV7-2; d_gene: TRBD2; abundance: -; j_gene: TRBJ2-7; CDR3aa: CASSPDSTGRAYEQYF; CDR3nt: TGTGCCAGCAGCCCCGACTCGACCGGGAGGGCCTACGAGCAGTACTTC
v_gene: TRBV19; d_gene: TRBD2; abundance: few; j_gene: TRBJ2-7; CDR3aa: CASSGGLAGFYEQYF; CDR3nt: TGTGCCAGTAGTGGGGGACTAGCTGGATTCTACGAGCAGTACTTC
v_gene: TRBV28; d_gene: -; abundance: -; j_gene: TRBJ2-2; CDR3aa: CASSLVTGELFF; CDR3nt: TGTGCCAGCAGTTTGGTCACCGGGGAGCTGTTTTTT
v_gene: TRBV7-9; d_gene: -; abundance: few; j_gene: TRBJ2-3; CDR3aa: CASSFRGADTQYF; CDR3nt: TGTGCCAGCAGCTTCAGGGGAGCAGATACGCAGTATTTT